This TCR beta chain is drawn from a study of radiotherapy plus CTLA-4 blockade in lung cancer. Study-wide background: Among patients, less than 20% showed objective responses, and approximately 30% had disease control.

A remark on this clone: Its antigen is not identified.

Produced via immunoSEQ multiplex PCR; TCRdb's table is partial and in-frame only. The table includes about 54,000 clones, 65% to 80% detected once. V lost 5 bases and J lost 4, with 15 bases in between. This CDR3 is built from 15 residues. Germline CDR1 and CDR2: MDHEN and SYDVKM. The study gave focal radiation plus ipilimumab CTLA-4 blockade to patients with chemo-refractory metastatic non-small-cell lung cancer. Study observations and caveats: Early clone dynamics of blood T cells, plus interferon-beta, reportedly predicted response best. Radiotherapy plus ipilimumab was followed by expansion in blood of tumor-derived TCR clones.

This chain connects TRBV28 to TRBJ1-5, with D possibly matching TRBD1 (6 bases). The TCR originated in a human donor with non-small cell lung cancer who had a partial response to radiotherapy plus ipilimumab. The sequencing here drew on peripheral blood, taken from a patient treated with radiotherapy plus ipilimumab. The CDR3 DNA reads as TGTGCCAGCAGTACAAGCGGGACAAATAATCAGCCCCAGCATTTT. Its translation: CASSTSGTNNQPQHF. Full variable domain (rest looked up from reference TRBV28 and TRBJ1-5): DVKVTQSSRYLVKRTGEKVFLECVQDMDHENMFWYRQDPGLGLRLIYFSYDVKMKEKGDIPEGYSVSREKKERFSLILESASTNQTSMYLCASSTSGTNNQPQHFGDGTRLSIL.